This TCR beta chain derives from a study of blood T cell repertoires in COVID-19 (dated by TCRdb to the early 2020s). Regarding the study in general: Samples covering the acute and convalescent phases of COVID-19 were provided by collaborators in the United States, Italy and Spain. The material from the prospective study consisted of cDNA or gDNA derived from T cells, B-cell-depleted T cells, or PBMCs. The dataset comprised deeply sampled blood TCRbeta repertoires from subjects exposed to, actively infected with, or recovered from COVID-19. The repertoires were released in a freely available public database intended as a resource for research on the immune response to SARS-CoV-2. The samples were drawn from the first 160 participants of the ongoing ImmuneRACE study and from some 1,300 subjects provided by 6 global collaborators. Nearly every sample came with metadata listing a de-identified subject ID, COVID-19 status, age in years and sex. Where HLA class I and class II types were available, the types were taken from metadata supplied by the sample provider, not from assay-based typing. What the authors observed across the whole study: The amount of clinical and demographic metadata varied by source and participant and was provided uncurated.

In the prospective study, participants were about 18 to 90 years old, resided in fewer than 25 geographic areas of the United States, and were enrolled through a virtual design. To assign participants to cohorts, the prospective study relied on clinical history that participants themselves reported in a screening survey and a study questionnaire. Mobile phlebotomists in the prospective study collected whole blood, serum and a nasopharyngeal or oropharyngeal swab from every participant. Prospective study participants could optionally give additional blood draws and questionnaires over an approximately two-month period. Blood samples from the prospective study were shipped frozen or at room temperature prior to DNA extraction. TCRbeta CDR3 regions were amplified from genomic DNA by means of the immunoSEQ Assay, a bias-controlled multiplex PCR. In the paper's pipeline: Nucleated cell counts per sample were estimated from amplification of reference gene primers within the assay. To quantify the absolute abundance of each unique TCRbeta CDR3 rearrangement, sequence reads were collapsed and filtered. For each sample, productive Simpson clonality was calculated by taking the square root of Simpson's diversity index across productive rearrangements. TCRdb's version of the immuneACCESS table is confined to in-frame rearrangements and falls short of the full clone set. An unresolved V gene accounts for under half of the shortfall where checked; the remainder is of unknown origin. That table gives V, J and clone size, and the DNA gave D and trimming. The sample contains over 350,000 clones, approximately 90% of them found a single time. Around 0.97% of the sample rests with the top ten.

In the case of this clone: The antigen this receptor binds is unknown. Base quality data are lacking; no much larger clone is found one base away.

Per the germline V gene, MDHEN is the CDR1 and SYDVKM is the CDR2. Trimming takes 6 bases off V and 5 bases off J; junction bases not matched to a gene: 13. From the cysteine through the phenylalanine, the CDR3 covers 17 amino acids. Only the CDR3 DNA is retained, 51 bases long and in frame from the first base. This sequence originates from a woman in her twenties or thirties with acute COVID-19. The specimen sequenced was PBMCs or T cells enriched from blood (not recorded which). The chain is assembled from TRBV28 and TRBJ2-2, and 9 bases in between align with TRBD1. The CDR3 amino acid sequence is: CASSRSPGQGRTGELFF. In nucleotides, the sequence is TGTGCCAGCAGCCGCAGCCCGGGACAGGGCAGGACCGGGGAGCTGTTTTTT. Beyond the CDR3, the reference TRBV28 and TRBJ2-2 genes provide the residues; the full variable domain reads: DVKVTQSSRYLVKRTGEKVFLECVQDMDHENMFWYRQDPGLGLRLIYFSYDVKMKEKGDIPEGYSVSREKKERFSLILESASTNQTSMYLCASSRSPGQGRTGELFFGEGSRLTVL.